The following is a T cell receptor (beta chain) sequence with its context. The antigen is not known. Treatment given: approximately 11-day PBMC culture with coronavirus spike peptide pools or control peptides (ViraFEST assay). TCR sequencing followed the expansion of antigen-specific T cells with peptide pools in ViraFEST. Cultured CD4+ T cell DNA was sequenced using the Oncomine TCR Beta short-read assay. Extraction of genomic DNA was performed on cultured CD4+ T cells. TCRdb redid the calling of the PCR reads with MiXCR, one entry per CDR3 protein. The sample holds 15,000 to 20,000 distinct CDR3 sequences, about 50% seen once. The data derive from a study of vaccination and CD4 T cells after COVID-19. In the study overall: Post-COVID draws followed diagnosis by a median around 100 days (range 35 to 161).

Per germline, CDR1 MDHEN and CDR2 SYDVKM. This CDR3 spans 18 amino acids. Study-wide points: Convalescent patients' vaccine-specific clones were spike mono-reactive in 304 of 307 cases.

V is TRBV28 and J is TRBJ1-6, with 9 bases matching TRBD1. The origin of this receptor is a human donor who had recovered from COVID-19. The sequenced sample consisted of CD4+ T cells from blood, cultured in vitro. The CDR3 reads CASAQGQGRRVYNSPLHF. The DNA for the CDR3 is TGTGCAAGTGCCCAGGGACAGGGCCGTAGAGTCTATAATTCACCCCTCCACTTT. Full variable domain (outside the CDR3, taken from reference TRBV28 and TRBJ1-6): DVKVTQSSRYLVKRTGEKVFLECVQDMDHENMFWYRQDPGLGLRLIYFSYDVKMKEKGDIPEGYSVSREKKERFSLILESASTNQTSMYLCASAQGQGRRVYNSPLHFGNGTRLTVT.